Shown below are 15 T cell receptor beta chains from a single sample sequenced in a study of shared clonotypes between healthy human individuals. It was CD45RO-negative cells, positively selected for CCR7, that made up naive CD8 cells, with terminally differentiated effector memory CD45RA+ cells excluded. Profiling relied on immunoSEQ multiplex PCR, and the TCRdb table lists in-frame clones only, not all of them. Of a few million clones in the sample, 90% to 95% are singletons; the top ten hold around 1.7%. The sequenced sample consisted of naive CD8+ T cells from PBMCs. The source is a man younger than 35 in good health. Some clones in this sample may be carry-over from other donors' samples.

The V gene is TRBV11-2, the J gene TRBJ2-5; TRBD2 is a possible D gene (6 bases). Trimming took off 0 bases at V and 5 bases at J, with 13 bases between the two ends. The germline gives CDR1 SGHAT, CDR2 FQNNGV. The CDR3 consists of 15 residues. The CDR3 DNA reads TGTGCCAGCAGCTTAGACCCGGGGGTGGAGGAGACCCAGTACTTC. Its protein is CASSLDPGVEETQYF.

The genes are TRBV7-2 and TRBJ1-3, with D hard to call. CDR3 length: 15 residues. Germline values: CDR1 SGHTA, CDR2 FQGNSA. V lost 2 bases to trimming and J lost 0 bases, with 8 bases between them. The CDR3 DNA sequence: TGTGCCAGCAGCTTATTGGCCCTCTCTGGAAACACCATATATTTT. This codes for CASSLLALSGNTIYF.

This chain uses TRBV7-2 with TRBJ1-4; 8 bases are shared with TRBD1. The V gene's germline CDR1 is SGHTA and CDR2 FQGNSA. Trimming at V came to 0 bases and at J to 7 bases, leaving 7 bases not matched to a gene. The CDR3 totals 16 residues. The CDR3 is CASSLARQGAIEKLFF. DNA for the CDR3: TGTGCCAGCAGCTTAGCGAGGCAGGGGGCCATTGAAAAACTGTTTTTT.

DNA of the CDR3: TGTGCCAGCAGCTTGGTGGGGCAGCGGGACGAAAACGGGGAGCTGTTTTTT. Protein sequence: CASSLVGQRDENGELFF. The chain couples TRBV5-6 to TRBJ2-2; 7 nucleotides line up with TRBD2. The V gene's germline CDR1 is SGHDT and CDR2 YYEEEE. V shed 0 bases and J 7 bases; nucleotides not matched to a gene: 12. The CDR3 spans 17 residues. The whole variable domain, remainder taken from reference TRBV5-6 and TRBJ2-2, is DAGVTQSPTHLIKTRGQQVTLRCSPKSGHDTVSWYQQALGQGPQFIFQYYEEEERQRGNFPDRFSGHQFPNYSSELNVNALLLGDSALYLCASSLVGQRDENGELFFGEGSRLTVL.

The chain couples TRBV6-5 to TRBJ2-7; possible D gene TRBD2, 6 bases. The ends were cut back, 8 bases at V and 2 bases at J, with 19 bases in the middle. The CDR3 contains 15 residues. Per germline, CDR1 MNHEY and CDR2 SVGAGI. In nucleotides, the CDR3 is TGTGCCAGCCCAGAAGGGCGGGGAGTACCCTACGAGCAGTACTTC. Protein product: CASPEGRGVPYEQYF.

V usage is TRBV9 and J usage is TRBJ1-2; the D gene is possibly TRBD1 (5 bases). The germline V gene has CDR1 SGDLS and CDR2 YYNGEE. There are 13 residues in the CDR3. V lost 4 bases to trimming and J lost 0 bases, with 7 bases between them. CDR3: CASSWGPNYGYTF. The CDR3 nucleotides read TGTGCCAGCAGCTGGGGACCTAACTATGGCTACACCTTC. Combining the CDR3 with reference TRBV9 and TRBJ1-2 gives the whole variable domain DSGVTQTPKHLITATGQRVTLRCSPRSGDLSVYWYQQSLDQGLQFLIQYYNGEERAKGNILERFSAQQFPDLHSELNLSSLELGDSALYFCASSWGPNYGYTFGSGTRLTVV.

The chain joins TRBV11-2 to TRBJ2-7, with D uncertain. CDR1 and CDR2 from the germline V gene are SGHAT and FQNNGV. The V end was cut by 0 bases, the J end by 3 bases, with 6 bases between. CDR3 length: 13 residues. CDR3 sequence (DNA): TGTGCCAGCAGCTTAGACAAATACTACGAGCAGTACTTC. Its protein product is CASSLDKYYEQYF.

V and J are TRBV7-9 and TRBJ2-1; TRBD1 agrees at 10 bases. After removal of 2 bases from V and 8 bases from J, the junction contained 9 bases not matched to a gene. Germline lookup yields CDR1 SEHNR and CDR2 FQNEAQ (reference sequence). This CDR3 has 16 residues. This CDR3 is CASSLPGTGVGDEQFF. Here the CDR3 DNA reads TGTGCCAGCAGCTTACCGGGGACAGGGGTCGGAGATGAGCAGTTCTTC.

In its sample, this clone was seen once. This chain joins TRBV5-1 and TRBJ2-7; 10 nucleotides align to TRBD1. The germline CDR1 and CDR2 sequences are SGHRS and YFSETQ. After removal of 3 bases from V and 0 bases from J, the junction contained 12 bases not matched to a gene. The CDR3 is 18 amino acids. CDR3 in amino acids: CASSWGPGQGTSSYEQYF. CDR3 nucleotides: TGCGCCAGCAGCTGGGGACCGGGACAGGGGACTAGCTCCTACGAGCAGTACTTC.

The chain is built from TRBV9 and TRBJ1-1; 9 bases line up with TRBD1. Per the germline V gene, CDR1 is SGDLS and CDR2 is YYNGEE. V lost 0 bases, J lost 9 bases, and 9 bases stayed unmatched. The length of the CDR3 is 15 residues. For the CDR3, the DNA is TGTGCCAGCAGCGTAGATGGGGGACAGGGCCTACAAGCTTTCTTT. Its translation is CASSVDGGQGLQAFF. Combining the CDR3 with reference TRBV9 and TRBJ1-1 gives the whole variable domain DSGVTQTPKHLITATGQRVTLRCSPRSGDLSVYWYQQSLDQGLQFLIQYYNGEERAKGNILERFSAQQFPDLHSELNLSSLELGDSALYFCASSVDGGQGLQAFFGQGTRLTVV.

CDR3 residues: CASSGRESEAFF. The DNA for the CDR3 is TGTGCCAGCAGTGGCAGGGAATCAGAAGCTTTCTTT. The chain joins TRBV6-1 to TRBJ1-1; D might be TRBD1 (5 bases). This CDR3 comprises 12 residues. Germline assignment: CDR1 MNHNS and CDR2 SASEGT. V gave up 4 bases and J gave up 8 bases, with 11 bases separating them.

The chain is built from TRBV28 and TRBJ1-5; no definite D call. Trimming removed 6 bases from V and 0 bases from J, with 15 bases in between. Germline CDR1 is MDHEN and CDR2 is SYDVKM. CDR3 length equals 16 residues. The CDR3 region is CASSLRAAYSNQPQHF. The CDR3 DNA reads TGTGCCAGCAGCCTAAGGGCCGCGTATAGCAATCAGCCCCAGCATTTT.

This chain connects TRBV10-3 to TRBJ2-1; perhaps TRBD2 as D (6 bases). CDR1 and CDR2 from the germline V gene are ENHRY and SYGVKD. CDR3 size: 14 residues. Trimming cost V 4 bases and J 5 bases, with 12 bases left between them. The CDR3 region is CAISVGKRDNEQFF. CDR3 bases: TGTGCCATCAGTGTGGGGAAGCGGGACAATGAGCAGTTCTTC.

CDR3 protein: CASSLEVAAPEGGETQYF. CDR3 in DNA: TGTGCCAGCAGCTTAGAGGTAGCGGCCCCCGAGGGCGGAGAGACCCAGTACTTC. The V and J genes are TRBV7-7 and TRBJ2-5, with TRBD2 as a possible D gene (6 bases). The CDR3 extends over 18 amino acids. V was shortened by 1 base and J by 4 bases, with 22 bases between the two germline ends. In germline, CDR1 is SSHAT, CDR2 FNYEAQ (reference sequence).

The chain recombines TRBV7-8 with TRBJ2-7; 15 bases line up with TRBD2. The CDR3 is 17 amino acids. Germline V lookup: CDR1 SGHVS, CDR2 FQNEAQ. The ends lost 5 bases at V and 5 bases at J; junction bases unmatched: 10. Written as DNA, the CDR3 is TGTGCCAGCAGCCCAGGACTAGCGGGAGGGCCGGGGGACGAGCAGTACTTC. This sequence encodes CASSPGLAGGPGDEQYF.